Presented here are 14 T cell receptor beta chains from one specimen sequenced in a study of Ad26.COV2.S vaccination and SARS-CoV-2 variants. TCRdb's table, derived via immunoSEQ multiplex PCR, lists solely in-frame clones and lacks some. The table has 350,000 to 450,000 clones, around 93% seen once. This sample's treatment: about 20 received Ad26.COV2.S at low or high dose, single or two shots; about 5 received placebo; per-sample allocation not given. Sampling was performed 63 days after the first vaccine or placebo injection. The sequencing used peripheral blood, collected in a trial of Ad26.COV2.S vaccine versus placebo. The receptors here all came from a person between 18 and 59 years old who received the Ad26.COV2.S COVID-19 vaccine or a placebo.

This rearrangement joins TRBV7-9 to TRBJ2-1, with 11 bases fitting TRBD2. CDR1 and CDR2 from the germline V gene are SEHNR and FQNEAQ (reference sequence). The CDR3 extends over 16 amino acids. Trimming removed 3 bases from V and 5 bases from J; junction bases left unmatched: 6. Written as DNA, the CDR3 is TGTGCCAGCAGCTTCGAGACTAGCGGGGATCACAATGAGCAGTTCTTC. It translates to CASSFETSGDHNEQFF.

This chain joins TRBV9 and TRBJ2-3; possible D gene TRBD1, 6 bases. This CDR3 spans 16 amino acids. Trimming cost V 4 bases and J 5 bases, with 20 bases left between them. CDR1 is SGDLS and CDR2 is YYNGEE in the germline V gene. Written as DNA, the CDR3 is TGTGCCAGCAGCCCCAGGGGTACGTTGGAAGGAGATACGCAGTATTTT. It translates to CASSPRGTLEGDTQYF.

The rearrangement links TRBV28 to TRBJ2-3; D remains unclear. The CDR3 has 11 amino acids. Per the germline V gene, CDR1 is MDHEN and CDR2 is SYDVKM. V lost 6 bases, J lost 6 bases, and 7 bases lay in between. CDR3: CASRSMDTQYF. CDR3 bases: TGTGCCAGCAGATCGATGGATACGCAGTATTTT. The full variable domain, with the rest looked up from reference TRBV28 and TRBJ2-3, is DVKVTQSSRYLVKRTGEKVFLECVQDMDHENMFWYRQDPGLGLRLIYFSYDVKMKEKGDIPEGYSVSREKKERFSLILESASTNQTSMYLCASRSMDTQYFGPGTRLTVL.

The chain combines TRBV27 with TRBJ2-7; TRBD2 matches at 7 bases. This CDR3 has 15 amino acids. Germline V lookup: CDR1 MNHEY, CDR2 SMNVEV (reference sequence). The V and J ends lost 0 bases and 3 bases, in that order; junction bases with no gene match: 5. The CDR3 region is CASSLSASGYYEQYF. Written as DNA, the CDR3 is TGTGCCAGCAGTTTATCGGCTAGCGGCTACTACGAGCAGTACTTC.

This chain connects TRBV2 to TRBJ2-5; D is ambiguous. V was clipped by 4 bases and J by 7 bases, with 16 bases between them. Germline values: CDR1 SNHLY, CDR2 FYNNEI. The CDR3 sequence is 14 residues long. CDR3: CASSASPTRATQYF. The CDR3 coding sequence is TGTGCCAGCAGTGCCAGCCCGACCCGGGCGACCCAGTACTTC.

V gene TRBV27 combines with J gene TRBJ1-3; the D gene is possibly TRBD1 (5 bases). Trimming left V 6 bases short and J 4 bases short, with 16 bases between. Germline values: CDR1 MNHEY, CDR2 SMNVEV (reference sequence). The CDR3 totals 15 residues. The CDR3 loop is CASSPIGAGGNTIYF. The CDR3, as DNA: TGTGCCAGCAGCCCTATTGGTGCAGGGGGAAACACCATATATTTT.

CDR3 loop: CASSLPGESYGYTF. Here the CDR3 DNA reads TGTGCCAGCAGCTTACCAGGGGAAAGCTATGGCTACACCTTC. The rearrangement joins TRBV7-9 to TRBJ1-2; possible D gene TRBD1, 6 bases. Germline V gene sequence: CDR1 SEHNR, CDR2 FQNEAQ (reference sequence). Trimming removed 2 bases from V and 4 bases from J, with 11 bases in between. The CDR3 contains 14 residues. Using reference TRBV7-9 and TRBJ1-2 for the parts outside the CDR3, the full variable domain is DTGVSQNPRHKITKRGQNVTFRCDPISEHNRLYWYRQTLGQGPEFLTYFQNEAQLEKSRLLSDRFSAERPKGSFSTLEIQRTEQGDSAMYLCASSLPGESYGYTFGSGTRLTVV.

The rearrangement links TRBV2 to TRBJ2-2; D uncertain. The CDR3 loop spans 13 amino acids. V shed 6 bases and J shed 4 bases, with 9 bases lying between them. Germline values: CDR1 SNHLY, CDR2 FYNNEI. The CDR3 bases are TGTGCCAGCAGACCCGACGGCACCGGGGAGCTGTTTTTT. It translates to CASRPDGTGELFF.

The rearrangement joins TRBV28 to TRBJ1-2, with 7 bases aligning to TRBD1. Germline loops: CDR1 MDHEN, CDR2 SYDVKM. This CDR3 region has 12 residues. Unmatched junction bases numbered 7, after V lost 7 bases and J lost 8 bases. CDR3 sequence reads: CASTETGSGYTF. As DNA, the CDR3 is TGTGCCAGCACCGAGACAGGGAGCGGCTACACCTTC.

The genes are TRBV9 and TRBJ1-2, with 7 positions matching TRBD1. The CDR3 contains 17 residues. V trimming: 1 base; J trimming: 4 bases; junction bases outside the gene matches: 13. Germline V lookup: CDR1 SGDLS, CDR2 YYNGEE. CDR3 sequence: CASSVSRVRGHSYGYTF. In DNA form, the CDR3 reads TGTGCCAGCAGCGTATCCCGGGTTAGGGGGCATAGCTATGGCTACACCTTC.

This clone was seen only once. The V gene is TRBV27, the J gene TRBJ2-7; the match to TRBD2 covers 7 bases. V gave up 7 bases and J gave up 3 bases; unmatched junction bases: 6. Germline V lookup: CDR1 MNHEY, CDR2 SMNVEV (reference sequence). CDR3 length: 13 amino acids. Here the CDR3 DNA reads TGTGCCAGCACGCGGACTAGAGGCTACGAGCAGTACTTC. Amino acids: CASTRTRGYEQYF.

The gene calls are TRBV19 and TRBJ2-2; the D gene could be TRBD1 or TRBD2 (5 bases each). Germline V gene data show CDR1 as LNHDA and CDR2 as SQIVND (reference sequence). V was shortened by 4 bases and J by 4 bases, with 13 bases between the two germline ends. The length of the CDR3 is 15 residues. The CDR3 sequence: CASSTPGRLTGELFF. The CDR3 DNA follows: TGTGCCAGTAGTACCCCGGGACGACTCACCGGGGAGCTGTTTTTT. Full variable domain (rest looked up from reference TRBV19 and TRBJ2-2): DGGITQSPKYLFRKEGQNVTLSCEQNLNHDAMYWYRQDPGQGLRLIYYSQIVNDFQKGDIAEGYSVSREKKESFPLTVTSAQKNPTAFYLCASSTPGRLTGELFFGEGSRLTVL.

The rearrangement uses TRBV11-3 and TRBJ2-3, with a tentative D call TRBD1 (6 bases). The germline V gene has CDR1 SGHNT and CDR2 YENEEA. This CDR3 is built from 12 residues. V lost 5 bases and J lost 6, with 9 bases in between. In DNA, the CDR3 is TGTGCCAGCAGCCAAGGGGGTGATACGCAGTATTTT. It codes for CASSQGGDTQYF. The variable domain in full, completed from reference TRBV11-3 and TRBJ2-3, reads EAGVVQSPRYKIIEKKQPVAFWCNPISGHNTLYWYLQNLGQGPELLIRYENEEAVDDSQLPKDRFSAERLKGVDSTLKIQPAELGDSAVYLCASSQGGDTQYFGPGTRLTVL.

This clone appeared once. The sample contains more than one DNA sequence encoding this CDR3. V gene TRBV5-6 combines with J gene TRBJ1-4; a possible D gene is TRBD1 (6 bases). The germline gives CDR1 SGHDT, CDR2 YYEEEE. The V and J ends lost 2 bases and 7 bases respectively, with 15 bases between them. CDR3 size: 15 residues. The CDR3 coding sequence is TGTGCCAGCAGCTTCTTCGACCTACAGGGTGAAAAACTGTTTTTT. It yields the protein CASSFFDLQGEKLFF. Full variable domain (outside the CDR3, taken from reference TRBV5-6 and TRBJ1-4): DAGVTQSPTHLIKTRGQQVTLRCSPKSGHDTVSWYQQALGQGPQFIFQYYEEEERQRGNFPDRFSGHQFPNYSSELNVNALLLGDSALYLCASSFFDLQGEKLFFGSGTQLSVL.